The 9 T cell receptor beta chains reported below all come from one sample, sequenced in a study of blood T cell repertoires in COVID-19. Method: immunoSEQ multiplex PCR; TCRdb's copy keeps in-frame clones and lacks some. The table lists approximately 220,000 clones, more than 75% of them singletons, with around 7% in the top ten. The sample was PBMCs or T cells enriched from blood (not recorded which). The receptors originated from a woman aged 40 to 50 with acute COVID-19.

This chain uses TRBV2 with TRBJ1-2; a possible D gene is TRBD1 (6 bases). The CDR3 loop spans 15 amino acids. The germline gives CDR1 SNHLY, CDR2 FYNNEI. V was clipped by 6 bases and J by 2 bases, with 16 bases between them. CDR3 DNA sequence: TGTGCCAGCAGCAGAGACCGGGACACAAACTATGGCTACACCTTC. It specifies CASSRDRDTNYGYTF.

This clone was detected a few times. The V gene is TRBV5-6, the J gene TRBJ2-1; tentatively, D is TRBD1 (6 bases). The CDR3 has 13 amino acids. Germline V lookup: CDR1 SGHDT, CDR2 YYEEEE. The V end was cut by 0 bases, the J end by 14 bases, with 15 bases between. CDR3: CASSLANGQGKFF. In DNA form, the CDR3 reads TGTGCCAGCAGCTTGGCCAACGGTCAGGGGAAGTTCTTC.

This clone showed up just once. The chain joins TRBV2 to TRBJ1-2; 8 bases fit TRBD1. In germline, CDR1 is SNHLY, CDR2 FYNNEI. Trimming took 2 bases from V and 2 from J; bases not matched to a gene: 7. The CDR3 extends over 16 amino acids. Here the CDR3 reads CASSERVTGENYGYTF. The CDR3 nucleotides read TGTGCCAGCAGTGAACGGGTGACAGGGGAAAACTATGGCTACACCTTC. The full variable domain, with the rest looked up from reference TRBV2 and TRBJ1-2, is EPEVTQTPSHQVTQMGQEVILRCVPISNHLYFYWYRQILGQKVEFLVSFYNNEISEKSEIFDDQFSVERPDGSNFTLKIRSTKLEDSAMYFCASSERVTGENYGYTFGSGTRLTVV.

The rearrangement links TRBV7-9 to TRBJ1-2; 7 bases agree with TRBD1. Trimming cost V 5 bases and J 5 bases; bases outside gene matches: 11. The CDR3 spans 15 residues. Germline V CDR1 and CDR2: SEHNR, FQNEAQ (reference sequence). The CDR3 is CASSRGTDSTYGYTF. The CDR3 bases are TGTGCCAGCAGCCGAGGGACAGATAGTACTTATGGCTACACCTTC.

V is TRBV13 and J is TRBJ2-7; D is possibly TRBD2 (6 bases). Looked up from germline, CDR1 is PRHDT and CDR2 is FYEKMQ (reference sequence). The CDR3 length is 15 residues. The ends were cut back, 2 bases at V and 5 bases at J, with 16 bases in the middle. The CDR3 protein is CASSLIAGPKNEQYF. The CDR3, as DNA: TGTGCCAGCAGCTTAATCGCGGGGCCCAAGAACGAGCAGTACTTC.

CDR3 residues: CASSVEEESGYTF. CDR3 coding DNA: TGTGCCAGCAGCGTAGAGGAGGAAAGCGGCTACACCTTC. This chain uses TRBV9 with TRBJ1-2, with D hard to call. CDR1 is SGDLS and CDR2 is YYNGEE in the germline V gene. V lost 0 bases and J lost 8, with 11 bases in between. The CDR3 spans 13 residues.

The chain carries TRBV5-6 and TRBJ2-7, with a possible D match to TRBD2 (5 bases). CDR1 is SGHDT and CDR2 is YYEEEE in the germline V gene. The CDR3 spans 16 residues. Trimming took 4 bases from V and 4 from J, leaving 21 bases between them. The CDR3: CASSPTTRTLLYEQYF. The CDR3 DNA reads TGTGCCAGCAGCCCAACCACGAGGACTCTCTTGTACGAGCAGTACTTC.

The J gene is TRBJ1-5, the V gene TRBV7-2; TRBD1 matches at 7 bases. Germline CDR1 reads SGHTA; CDR2 reads FQGNSA. V shed 6 bases and J 0 bases; nucleotides not matched to a gene: 11. The CDR3 length is 17 residues. The CDR3 spells CASSRFGTVISNQPQHF. The CDR3 DNA is TGTGCCAGCAGTCGCTTTGGGACAGTGATTAGCAATCAGCCCCAGCATTTT.

The chain joins TRBV6-5 to TRBJ1-2, with TRBD1 matching over 8 bases. The ends lost 0 bases at V and 2 bases at J; junction bases unmatched: 2. Germline CDR1 MNHEY, CDR2 SVGAGI. The CDR3 is 15 amino acids. CDR3 in DNA: TGTGCCAGCAGTTACTCCGACAGGGGCAACTATGGCTACACCTTC. Translated: CASSYSDRGNYGYTF.